Presented here are 8 T cell receptor beta chains from one specimen sequenced in a study of blood T cells in healthy people across ages. With a J-beta primer mix and a sample-barcoded 5' primer, a second PCR ran roughly 6 to 11 cycles. MiXCR, run by TCRdb on the 5' RACE reads, gives a single entry per CDR3 protein. Of hundreds of thousands of distinct CDR3 sequences listed, roughly 50% are singletons. The sample comprised blood. Every receptor here comes from a middle-aged man in good health.

There are many counts of this clonotype. This sequence joins TRBV20-1 and TRBJ1-4; a possible D gene is TRBD1 (6 bases). Germline CDR1 is DFQATT and CDR2 is SNEGSKA (reference sequence). Deletions cut 5 bases from V and 6 bases from J, with 13 bases between. The CDR3 loop spans 13 amino acids. The CDR3 region is CSARDMGDEKLFF. CDR3 in DNA: TGCAGTGCTCGGGACATGGGGGATGAAAAACTGTTTTTT.

This clonotype was seen more than once but under ten times. The V and J genes are TRBV6-1 and TRBJ2-4, with TRBD2 identical over 7 bases. The germline CDR1 and CDR2 sequences are MNHNS and SASEGT. The V and J ends lost 0 bases and 13 bases, in that order; junction bases with no gene match: 15. The CDR3 has 16 residues. In nucleotides, the CDR3 is TGTGCCAGCAGTGAAGCGGCTAGCGGAGGGGTGGTGCAGCAGTACTTC. This encodes CASSEAASGGVVQQYF.

This clonotype was seen only once. This sequence joins TRBV6-5 and TRBJ1-2; tentative D call: TRBD1 (5 bases). In germline, CDR1 is MNHEY, CDR2 SVGAGI. This CDR3 is 12 amino acids long. Between the trimmed V and J ends, which lost 0 bases and 7 bases, there was a span of 6 bases. The CDR3 spells CASSYSDTGYTF. CDR3 bases: TGTGCCAGCAGTTACTCGGACACTGGCTACACCTTC.

The V gene is TRBV27, the J gene TRBJ2-1; TRBD2 is a possible D gene (7 bases). Germline-derived CDR1 and CDR2 are MNHEY and SMNVEV (reference sequence). The ends were cut back, 1 base at V and 6 bases at J, with 16 bases in the middle. The CDR3 covers 16 residues. For the CDR3, the DNA is TGTGCCAGCAGTTTATGGGGGCGGGAGTCGGGCAATGAGCAGTTCTTC. Amino acids: CASSLWGRESGNEQFF.

The V call is TRBV21-1, the J call TRBJ2-5; TRBD2 was called by the table and not checked on the DNA. TRBV21-1 constitutes a pseudogene. The CDR3 is made up of 17 amino acids. DNA for the CDR3: TGTGCCAGCAGCAGTGGGGTGGGAGCCGGGTACCAAGAGACCCAGTACTTC. Translating gives CASSSGVGAGYQETQYF.

This clonotype was recorded a few times. CDR3: CSARRTGASNYGYTF. Written as DNA, the CDR3 is TGCAGTGCTCGGCGGACAGGGGCTTCTAACTATGGCTACACCTTC. V is TRBV20-1 and J is TRBJ1-2; 9 bases are shared with TRBD1. The CDR3 extends over 15 amino acids. From germline, CDR1 is DFQATT and CDR2 SNEGSKA (reference sequence). The ends lost 5 bases at V and 0 bases at J; junction bases unmatched: 7.

The chain employs TRBV21-1 and TRBJ2-4; the table's D gene call, TRBD2, was not cross checked with the DNA. Judging by the DNA end, TRBJ2-7 fits better; the J call may be wrong. TRBV21-1 is noted as a pseudogene. The CDR3 spans 13 residues. CDR3 sequence (DNA): TGTGCCAGCGGCACCAGAGGGGATAGCGAGCAGTACTTC. Amino acid sequence: CASGTRGDSEQYF.

Ten or more counts support this clonotype. The J gene is TRBJ1-2, the V gene TRBV20-1, with no clear D. The CDR3 is 14 residues long. Looked up from germline, CDR1 is DFQATT and CDR2 is SNEGSKA (reference sequence). Trimming removed 4 bases at V and 7 bases at J, with 19 bases between. The CDR3 region has the DNA TGCAGTGCTATCCTCTTGGACCTTGGAAGTGGCTACACCTTC. This translates into CSAILLDLGSGYTF.